A selection of T cell receptor beta chains follows, all from one sample in a study of identifying expanded T cells in peripheral blood. Profiling relied on immunoSEQ multiplex PCR, and the TCRdb table lists in-frame clones only, not all of them. The sample holds about 58,000 clones, under 85% seen once. The sequencing sample was made of blood. All receptors come from a person aged 18 to 70 in good health. Each CDR3 is given with its conserved first and last residue. D genes are given only for firm matches. Clone sizes are given selectively: once, few, many, or a class where the clone is expanded.

CASSLAGVVAGGNEQFF	TGTGCCAGCAGCTTAGCCGGGGTAGTAGCGGGGGGCAATGAGCAGTTCTTC	TRBV7-2	-	TRBD2	TRBJ2-1
CSVGGVSSYNEQFF	TGCAGCGTTGGGGGGGTCAGCTCCTACAATGAGCAGTTCTTC	TRBV29-1	-	-	TRBJ2-1
CASSLNLGQNTEAFF	TGCGCCAGCAGCTTGAATTTAGGACAGAACACTGAAGCTTTCTTT	TRBV5-1	few	-	TRBJ1-1
CASSGLSSYEQYF	TGTGCCAGTTCGGGACTGAGCTCCTACGAGCAGTACTTC	TRBV6-6	-	-	TRBJ2-7
CASTWRGGRVSETQYF	TGTGCCAGCACATGGCGAGGGGGTAGAGTTTCGGAGACCCAGTACTTC	TRBV6-6	-	-	TRBJ2-5
CASSIEALASGGPVYAAKNIQYF	TGTGCCAGTAGTATAGAGGCGCTGGCTAGCGGAGGTCCCGTATATGCCGCCAAAAACATTCAGTACTTC	TRBV19	few	TRBD2	TRBJ2-4
CASGDRGEKLFF	TGTGCCAGCGGGGACAGGGGTGAAAAACTGTTTTTT	TRBV6-1	once	TRBD1	TRBJ1-4
CASSLRSPAGNEQYF	TGTGCCAGCAGTTTAAGGTCCCCGGCTGGCAACGAGCAGTACTTC	TRBV27	-	-	TRBJ2-7
CASSGEGRHSTDTQYF	TGTGCCAGTAGTGGGGAGGGGCGGCATAGCACAGATACGCAGTATTTT	TRBV19	-	TRBD2	TRBJ2-3
CASISGGEYHGYTF	TGTGCCAGCATATCGGGGGGGGAATATCATGGCTACACCTTC	TRBV2	once	-	TRBJ1-2
CASSLGIGDEAFF	TGTGCCAGCAGCTTGGGGATCGGGGACGAAGCTTTCTTT	TRBV7-2	-	-	TRBJ1-1
CASSLGMNNEAFF	TGCGCCAGCAGCTTGGGTATGAACAATGAAGCTTTCTTT	TRBV5-1	-	-	TRBJ1-1
CASTPGGNQPQHF	TGTGCCAGCACACCAGGGGGCAATCAGCCCCAGCATTTT	TRBV7-9	few	-	TRBJ1-5
CATSRDIARADTQYF	TGTGCCACCAGCAGAGATATCGCGAGAGCAGATACGCAGTATTTT	TRBV15	-	-	TRBJ2-3
CASSPQGGSYTF	TGTGCCAGCAGTCCTCAGGGTGGAAGCTACACCTTC	TRBV2	-	-	TRBJ1-2
CASTWGQGRHETQYF	TGTGCCAGCACCTGGGGGCAGGGGAGGCACGAGACCCAGTACTTC	TRBV2	once	-	TRBJ2-5
CASSPNPGGYTF	TGTGCCAGCAGCCCGAACCCGGGGGGCTACACCTTC	TRBV7-8	-	-	TRBJ1-2
CASSLRQGNTEAFF	TGTGCCAGCAGCTTGAGGCAGGGGAACACTGAAGCTTTCTTT	TRBV11-2	few	-	TRBJ1-1
CASRSDRGNEQFF	TGTGCCAGCAGAAGCGACAGGGGGAATGAGCAGTTCTTC	TRBV7-8	-	TRBD1	TRBJ2-1
CASSESGGSDTQYF	TGTGCCAGCAGTGAAAGTGGGGGTTCAGATACGCAGTATTTT	TRBV25-1	few	-	TRBJ2-3
CASSFGGDTEAFF	TGTGCCAGCAGCTTCGGGGGGGACACTGAAGCTTTCTTT	TRBV7-9	-	-	TRBJ1-1
CASSFGGRYVTGELFF	TGTGCCAGCAGTTTCGGCGGGAGGTACGTCACCGGGGAGCTGTTTTTT	TRBV27	-	TRBD2	TRBJ2-2
CASSLAARATEAFF	TGTGCCAGCAGCTTAGCGGCCAGGGCCACTGAAGCTTTCTTT	TRBV7-2	-	-	TRBJ1-1
CATSRDVSATNEKLFF	TGTGCCACCAGCAGAGATGTCTCCGCAACTAATGAAAAACTGTTTTTT	TRBV15	few	-	TRBJ1-4
CSVRRKGATEAFF	TGCAGCGTTCGACGGAAGGGGGCCACTGAAGCTTTCTTT	TRBV29-1	-	TRBD1	TRBJ1-1
CASSGQGAYEQYF	TGTGCCAGCAGCGGACAGGGGGCGTACGAGCAGTACTTC	TRBV9	-	TRBD1	TRBJ2-7
CASRWRDLGGYTF	TGTGCCAGCAGATGGAGGGATCTCGGCGGCTACACCTTC	TRBV6-1	-	-	TRBJ1-2
CASSPKWLAGITDTQYF	TGTGCCAGCTCACCAAAATGGCTAGCGGGGATCACAGATACGCAGTATTTT	TRBV18	-	TRBD2	TRBJ2-3
CSARQGDYTF	TGCAGTGCTAGACAGGGGGACTACACCTTC	TRBV20-1	-	TRBD1	TRBJ1-2
CASSPNTGQPQHF	TGCGCCAGCAGCCCAAACACAGGTCAGCCCCAGCATTTT	TRBV5-1	few	-	TRBJ1-5
CSVESQTQFF	TGCAGCGTTGAATCTCAGACGCAGTTCTTC	TRBV29-1	-	-	TRBJ2-1
CASSRGGGADNEQFF	TGTGCCAGCAGCCGCGGAGGGGGGGCTGACAATGAGCAGTTCTTC	TRBV5-4	-	-	TRBJ2-1
CASSAPRGGGTEAFF	TGTGCCAGCAGCGCCCCGCGGGGAGGAGGAACTGAAGCTTTCTTT	TRBV28	-	-	TRBJ1-1
CASSEGQGAEAFF	TGTGCCAGCAGCGAGGGACAGGGGGCTGAAGCTTTCTTT	TRBV9	-	TRBD1	TRBJ1-1
CASTPGGTYGYTF	TGTGCCAGCACTCCGGGCGGAACGTATGGCTACACCTTC	TRBV2	-	-	TRBJ1-2
CASSVLAGADEQFF	TGTGCCAGCAGCGTACTAGCGGGAGCCGACGAGCAGTTCTTC	TRBV9	-	TRBD2	TRBJ2-1
CASSLGQGLKETQYF	TGTGCCAGCAGCTTAGGGCAGGGCCTCAAAGAGACCCAGTACTTC	TRBV7-2	-	-	TRBJ2-5
CASRAGTGPYEKLFF	TGTGCCAGTAGGGCCGGGACAGGTCCTTATGAAAAACTGTTTTTT	TRBV19	-	TRBD1	TRBJ1-4
CASSITGQGCYEQYF	TGTGCCAGCAGCATAACGGGACAGGGCTGCTACGAGCAGTACTTC	TRBV21-1	-	-	TRBJ2-7
CASSPGTFADTGELFF	TGTGCCAGCAGTCCCGGGACTTTCGCCGACACCGGGGAGCTGTTTTTT	TRBV2	-	-	TRBJ2-2
CASSTAGQVNQPQHF	TGTGCCAGCAGTACCGCAGGGCAAGTAAATCAGCCCCAGCATTTT	TRBV6-6	-	-	TRBJ1-5
CAWSSSGTGGYYGYTF	TGTGCCTGGAGTTCTTCGGGGACAGGGGGCTACTATGGCTACACCTTC	TRBV30	-	TRBD1	TRBJ1-2
CASKTGVSGNTIYF	TGTGCCAGCAAAACCGGGGTTTCTGGAAACACCATATATTTT	TRBV6-5	once	-	TRBJ1-3
CASSQGTSGKNTDTQYF	TGTGCCAGCAGCCAAGGGACTAGCGGGAAAAACACAGATACGCAGTATTTT	TRBV11-2	-	TRBD2	TRBJ2-3
CASRTTPGHNYGYTF	TGTGCCAGCAGAACTACCCCCGGACACAACTATGGCTACACCTTC	TRBV6-1	-	-	TRBJ1-2
CASSPHGKTQYF	TGTGCCAGCTCACCCCACGGAAAGACCCAGTACTTC	TRBV18	-	-	TRBJ2-5
CASSGGQAGAGELFF	TGTGCCAGCAGTGGAGGACAGGCCGGGGCCGGGGAGCTGTTTTTT	TRBV6-1	many	TRBD1	TRBJ2-2
CSVGTGYEQYF	TGCAGCGTCGGGACAGGCTACGAGCAGTACTTC	TRBV29-1	-	TRBD1	TRBJ2-7
CSARRRDEQFF	TGCAGTGCTAGGCGGCGGGATGAGCAGTTCTTC	TRBV20-1	-	-	TRBJ2-1
CASSALAGTDTQYF	TGTGCCAGCAGTGCACTAGCGGGCACAGATACGCAGTATTTT	TRBV6-4	once	TRBD2	TRBJ2-3
CASNSAGTGSSPLHF	TGTGCCAGCAATTCCGCCGGGACAGGGAGTTCACCCCTCCACTTT	TRBV6-5	-	TRBD1	TRBJ1-6
CATSRGGRGAFF	TGTGCCACCAGCAGAGGGGGCAGGGGCGCTTTCTTT	TRBV15	-	-	TRBJ1-1
CASSLRTGKVVDYGYTF	TGTGCCAGTAGTTTGCGGACAGGGAAGGTTGTTGACTATGGCTACACCTTC	TRBV19	-	TRBD1	TRBJ1-2
CASSPSRGDTQYF	TGTGCCAGCTCACCCTCTAGAGGTGATACGCAGTATTTT	TRBV18	-	-	TRBJ2-3
CASSFASGSPNTGELFF	TGCGCCAGCAGCTTTGCTAGCGGGAGTCCTAACACCGGGGAGCTGTTTTTT	TRBV5-1	once	TRBD2	TRBJ2-2
CASSPPSPTGGNGYTF	TGTGCCAGCTCACCACCAAGCCCTACAGGGGGCAATGGCTACACCTTC	TRBV18	-	TRBD1	TRBJ1-2
CASTGGVWGNQPQHF	TGTGCCAGTACTGGGGGCGTGTGGGGCAATCAGCCCCAGCATTTT	TRBV19	-	-	TRBJ1-5
CASSLVSGATEAFF	TGTGCCAGCAGCTTAGTCTCCGGCGCGACTGAAGCTTTCTTT	TRBV11-2	-	-	TRBJ1-1
CASSQRLRVYNEQFF	TGTGCCAGCAGCCAGCGACTAAGGGTCTACAATGAGCAGTTCTTC	TRBV7-2	few	-	TRBJ2-1